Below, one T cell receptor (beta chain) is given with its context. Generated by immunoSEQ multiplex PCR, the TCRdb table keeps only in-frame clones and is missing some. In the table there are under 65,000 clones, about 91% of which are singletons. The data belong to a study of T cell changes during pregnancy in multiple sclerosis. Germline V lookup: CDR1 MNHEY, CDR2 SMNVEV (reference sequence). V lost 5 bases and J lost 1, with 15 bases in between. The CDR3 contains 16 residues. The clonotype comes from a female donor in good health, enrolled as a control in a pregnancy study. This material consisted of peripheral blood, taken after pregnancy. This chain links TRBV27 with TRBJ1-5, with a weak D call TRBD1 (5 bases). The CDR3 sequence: CASSPAGVLSNQPQHF. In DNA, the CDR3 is TGTGCCAGCAGTCCCGCGGGGGTTCTGAGCAATCAGCCCCAGCATTTT.